This TCR beta chain was documented in a study of blood T cell repertoires in COVID-19. As for the study in general: Samples taken during acute and convalescent COVID-19 were collected in the United States, Italy and Spain.

The CDR3 runs 15 residues. CDR1 and CDR2 (germline): SGHTA, FQGTGA. J was trimmed by 5 bases and V by 1 base; bases with no gene match: 3. The Seattle patients, enrolled during active infection, were followed longitudinally. Under the authors' procedure: Reference gene primer amplification yielded estimated nucleated cell counts. The protocol was immunoSEQ multiplex PCR, while the TCRdb copy is restricted to in-frame clones and leaves out a portion. The DNA gave D and trimming, while V, J and clone size come from that table. The sample holds 200,000 to 250,000 clones, 86% seen once. This clone was seen a few times.

The sequence derives from a woman between 50 and 59 years old with COVID-19, enrolled during active disease. The sample consisted of peripheral blood. The genes are TRBV7-3 and TRBJ2-4; 9 nucleotides match TRBD2. CDR3 nucleotide sequence: TGTGCCAGCAGCTTAATAGCGGGGGCCCAAAACATTCAGTACTTC. This codes for CASSLIAGAQNIQYF.